What follows are 14 T cell receptor beta chains derived from one specimen sequenced in a study of blood T cell repertoires in COVID-19. Some clones are missing from TCRdb's copy, which holds only in-frame ones; the method was immunoSEQ multiplex PCR. Altogether 150,000 to 200,000 clones are present, over 75% being singletons, with the ten largest covering roughly 14%. Source material: peripheral blood. These receptor sequences come from a man aged 45 to 65 who had recovered from COVID-19.

This clone was observed a few times. The chain uses TRBV6-1 and TRBJ1-2; D uncertain. V lost 3 bases to trimming and J lost 2 bases, with 4 bases between them. This CDR3 has 12 amino acids. Germline lookup yields CDR1 MNHNS and CDR2 SASEGT. The CDR3 DNA follows: TGTGCCAGCAGTGACAGGAACTATGGCTACACCTTC. This encodes CASSDRNYGYTF.

This chain uses TRBV24-1 with TRBJ2-5; D gene unclear. V lost 2 bases and J lost 3, with 15 bases in between. The CDR3 contains 16 residues. Germline assignment: CDR1 KGHDR and CDR2 SFDVKD. This CDR3 reads CATSDSRDSYKETQYF. The DNA of the CDR3 is TGTGCCACCAGTGATTCGCGCGACTCGTACAAAGAGACCCAGTACTTC.

This rearrangement joins TRBV4-3 to TRBJ1-3; a possible D gene is TRBD1 (6 bases). This CDR3 is 16 amino acids long. Germline lookup yields CDR1 LGHNA and CDR2 YSLEER. V lost 4 bases, J lost 1 base, and 14 bases lay in between. The CDR3 sequence is CASSPLAGVSGNTIYF. As DNA, the CDR3 is TGCGCCAGCAGCCCCCTAGCAGGGGTATCTGGAAACACCATATATTTT.

This chain joins TRBV3-1 (or the pseudogene TRBV3-2) and TRBJ1-1; 7 bases match TRBD1. The CDR3 length is 16 residues. V gave up 5 bases and J gave up 3 bases; unmatched junction bases: 12. Germline V gene data show CDR1 as LGHDT and CDR2 as YNNKEL (reference sequence). CDR3 nucleotide sequence: TGTGCCAGCAGCTCCGAAACAGGGGCCGGGGACACTGAAGCTTTCTTT. Its protein product is CASSSETGAGDTEAFF.

This chain uses TRBV30 with TRBJ2-7; 8 bases line up with TRBD1. The ends lost 5 bases at V and 0 bases at J; junction bases unmatched: 6. CDR1 GTSNPN and CDR2 SVGIG come from the germline V gene (reference sequence). The CDR3 runs 14 residues. CDR3 sequence (DNA): TGTGCCTGGCAGACCGGGACAGGCTCCTACGAGCAGTACTTC. Protein product: CAWQTGTGSYEQYF. The complete variable domain, with remaining parts taken from reference TRBV30 and TRBJ2-7, reads SQTIHQWPATLVQPVGSPLSLECTVEGTSNPNLYWYRQAAGRGLQLLFYSVGIGQISSEVPQNLSASRPQDRQFILSSKKLLLSDSGFYLCAWQTGTGSYEQYFGPGTRLTVT.

In this sample, this clone turned up a few times. The chain carries TRBV7-9 and TRBJ2-7; the D is unclear. This CDR3 comprises 12 residues. Trimming left V 3 bases short and J 4 bases short, with 7 bases between. Germline CDR1 reads SEHNR; CDR2 reads FQNEAQ (reference sequence). The CDR3 sequence: CASSFTFYEQYF. The CDR3, as DNA: TGTGCCAGCAGCTTCACATTTTACGAGCAGTACTTC.

V usage is TRBV7-2 and J usage is TRBJ1-2, with a possible D match to TRBD1 (6 bases). Trimming took off 7 bases at V and 4 bases at J, with 25 bases between the two ends. CDR1 is SGHTA, CDR2 FQGNSA, per germline. The CDR3 consists of 17 residues. In DNA, the CDR3 is TGTGCCAGCACCGACGGAGGGGGGGGCACGACTACCTATGGCTACACCTTC. Amino acids: CASTDGGGGTTTYGYTF.

The chain uses TRBV7-2 and TRBJ2-7; 12 positions agree with TRBD2. Germline CDR1 is SGHTA and CDR2 is FQGNSA. The CDR3 sequence is 15 residues long. The junction had 5 bases not matched to a gene; V was cut back by 6 bases and J by 2 bases. CDR3 nucleotide sequence: TGTGCCAGCAGTTTTCTAGCGGGAGGGGCCTACGAGCAGTACTTC. This gives the protein CASSFLAGGAYEQYF.

This chain uses TRBV7-2 with TRBJ2-7; 10 bases fit TRBD2. V was clipped by 6 bases and J by 2 bases; unmatched bases: 7. There are 15 residues in the CDR3. Germline assignment: CDR1 SGHTA and CDR2 FQGNSA. The CDR3 nucleotides read TGTGCCAGCAGACGGACTAGCGGAGCCCCCTACGAGCAGTACTTC. This gives the protein CASRRTSGAPYEQYF. Combining the CDR3 with reference TRBV7-2 and TRBJ2-7 gives the whole variable domain GAGVSQSPSNKVTEKGKDVELRCDPISGHTALYWYRQSLGQGLEFLIYFQGNSAPDKSGLPSDRFSAERTGGSVSTLTIQRTQQEDSAVYLCASRRTSGAPYEQYFGPGTRLTVT.

This clone was counted once. The chain uses TRBV24-1 and TRBJ2-2; 7 positions match TRBD2. With V trimmed by 2 bases and J by 0 bases, 2 bases remained unmatched. CDR3 length: 16 residues. Germline V gives CDR1 KGHDR, CDR2 SFDVKD. As DNA, the CDR3 is TGTGCCACCAGTGATTCAACTAGCGCGAACACCGGGGAGCTGTTTTTT. As protein: CATSDSTSANTGELFF.

The V gene is TRBV5-1, the J gene TRBJ2-1, with TRBD1 as a possible D gene (6 bases). In germline, CDR1 is SGHRS, CDR2 YFSETQ. Deletions cut 6 bases from V and 9 bases from J, with 16 bases between. The CDR3 has 13 amino acids. The CDR3 DNA follows: TGCGCCAGCATGTTACAGGGATACGGTGAGCAGTTCTTC. Translated: CASMLQGYGEQFF.

CDR3 region: CASSFPGTSRRSSYNSPLHF. The CDR3 coding sequence is TGTGCCAGCAGCTTCCCCGGGACATCCAGGAGGAGCTCCTATAATTCACCCCTCCACTTT. The V call is TRBV7-3, the J call TRBJ1-6; the D gene is possibly TRBD1 (6 bases). The CDR3 is made up of 20 amino acids. Trimming pared 3 bases from V and 0 bases from J, leaving 21 bases between. CDR1 and CDR2 from the germline V gene are SGHTA and FQGTGA.

This sequence joins TRBV6-5 and TRBJ1-2; TRBD1 matches 9 bases. This CDR3 region has 15 residues. V dropped 5 bases and J dropped 2; count of bases not matched to a gene: 6. Germline V lookup: CDR1 MNHEY, CDR2 SVGAGI. CDR3 coding DNA: TGTGCCAGCAGTAGCCTCGGGACAGGGAACTATGGCTACACCTTC. Encoded protein: CASSSLGTGNYGYTF.

The chain joins TRBV12-3 or TRBV12-4 to TRBJ2-4; D is unclear. CDR3 size: 13 residues. V was pared by 3 bases and J by 5 bases, with 8 bases between. CDR3 region: CASSLGSQNIQYF. As DNA, the CDR3 is TGTGCCAGCAGTTTGGGCAGCCAAAACATTCAGTACTTC.